The 5 T cell receptor beta chains below all came from one sample that was sequenced in a study of control samples from healthy donors and cancer patients (TCRdb year 2020). The library relied on the immunoSEQ multiplex PCR assay. Here the immuneACCESS table is served through TCRdb, limited to in-frame sequences with V and J called. Missing clones are a known gap in these copies; in checked studies unresolved V genes cover under half, and the rest lacks a known reason. The sample has more than 45,000 clones on record, around 90% of them singletons. The ten largest clones represent roughly 0.91% of the sample. The sequencing input was PBMCs. Every receptor here comes from a man younger than 45 with colorectal cancer.

The V and J genes are TRBV5-1 and TRBJ1-1; 9 nucleotides align to TRBD1. The germline gives CDR1 SGHRS, CDR2 YFSETQ. This CDR3 is 14 amino acids long. V shed 4 bases, J shed 4 bases, and the junction held 5 bases outside the gene matches. CDR3 loop: CASSLGQGSTEAFF. DNA of the CDR3: TGCGCCAGCAGCCTGGGACAGGGCAGCACTGAAGCTTTCTTT.

This sequence joins TRBV7-2 and TRBJ2-1, with TRBD2 matching over 13 bases. CDR1 and CDR2 (germline): SGHTA, FQGNSA. The CDR3 sequence is 19 residues long. The trim removed 4 bases at V and 2 bases at J, leaving 11 bases unmatched. CDR3 region: CASSSKGLAGAITYNEQFF. The CDR3 bases are TGTGCCAGCAGCTCAAAAGGACTAGCGGGGGCGATAACCTACAATGAGCAGTTCTTC.

The chain has TRBV6-6 and TRBJ1-6; TRBD1 matches at 9 bases. Trimming removed 5 bases from V and 9 bases from J; junction bases left unmatched: 14. The germline V gene has CDR1 MNHNY and CDR2 SVGAGI (reference sequence). This CDR3 contains 17 residues. As DNA, the CDR3 is TGTGCCAGCAGTCCCGCCTTGGGACAGGGCCGATTTTCACCCCTCCACTTT. It codes for CASSPALGQGRFSPLHF.

This clone was observed a handful of times. The junction departs from the called germline gene at one end, perhaps through a read error. V and J are TRBV6-6 and TRBJ2-7; 8 nucleotides match TRBD1. Germline CDR1 reads MNHNY; CDR2 reads SVGAGI (reference sequence). The CDR3 consists of 11 residues. The DNA for the CDR3 is TGTGCCAGCGGCCCGCGGGACAGGCCGCACTTC. This encodes CASGPRDRPHF.

The V gene is TRBV2, the J gene TRBJ2-6; 7 bases map to TRBD1. This CDR3 is built from 17 residues. The junction had 5 bases not matched to a gene; V was cut back by 3 bases and J by 0 bases. Germline V gene sequence: CDR1 SNHLY, CDR2 FYNNEI. The CDR3 bases are TGTGCCAGCAGTGAGAGACAGGGATTCTCTGGGGCCAACGTCCTGACTTTC. Translated: CASSERQGFSGANVLTF.